Listed below are T cell receptor beta chains from one sample, sequenced in a study of T cells of healthy individuals. MiXCR, applied by TCRdb to the 5' RACE reads, yields one record per CDR3 protein. The sample carries some 82,000 distinct CDR3 sequences, more than 4.5% recorded once. These receptors came from a female donor in good health. Each CDR3 is given with its conserved first and last residue. D genes are given only for firm matches. The size of a clone is reported for some rows only, either as once, few or many, or as a class for expanded clones.

j_call d_call v_call clone_size cdr3_aa cdr3_nt
TRBJ1-1 TRBD1 TRBV30 many CAWIPRGRNTEAFF TGTGCCTGGATCCCTAGGGGGCGGAACACTGAAGCTTTCTTT
TRBJ1-1 NA TRBV28 few CASIGTFNGAFF TGTGCCAGCATAGGTACATTCAATGGAGCTTTCTTT
TRBJ1-2 TRBD1 TRBV3-1 many CASSLLGQTYYGYTF TGTGCCAGCAGCCTTCTGGGACAGACATACTATGGCTACACCTTC
TRBJ2-5 TRBD2 TRBV20-1 many CSARALAGVGETQYF TGCAGTGCTAGAGCTCTCGCGGGAGTTGGGGAGACCCAGTACTTC
TRBJ2-1 NA TRBV6-2/TRBV6-3 many CASSYSVYNEQFF TGTGCCAGCAGTTACTCGGTATACAATGAGCAGTTCTTC
TRBJ1-1 NA TRBV25-1 few CASSEFINTEAFF TGTGCCAGCAGTGAATTCATAAACACTGAAGCTTTCTTT
TRBJ2-7 NA TRBV5-1 many CASSRGLDSYEQYF TGCGCCAGCAGCCGGGGACTCGACTCCTACGAGCAGTACTTC
TRBJ1-4 NA TRBV5-6 many CASSRRTNEKLFF TGTGCCAGCAGTCGTCGAACTAATGAAAAACTGTTTTTT
TRBJ2-1 NA TRBV12-3/TRBV12-4 few CASSLKRRESEQFF TGTGCCAGCAGTTTAAAGCGGAGGGAGAGTGAGCAGTTCTTC
TRBJ2-7 TRBD1 TRBV6-1 NA CASRDRGTSYEQYF TGTGCCAGCAGGGACAGGGGAACTTCCTACGAGCAGTACTTC
TRBJ1-1 NA TRBV20-1 many CSARFGLRDTEAFF TGCAGTGCTAGGTTTGGGTTGAGGGACACTGAAGCTTTCTTT
TRBJ2-3 NA TRBV7-3 many CASNVGGSIDTQYF TGTGCCAGCAACGTTGGGGGTTCAATAGATACGCAGTATTTT
TRBJ1-6 NA TRBV7-2 few CASSAGTENNSPLHF TGTGCCAGCAGCGCCGGGACGGAGAATAATTCACCCCTCCACTTT
TRBJ2-4 NA TRBV18 NA CASSLLDSGIAKNIQYF TGTGCCAGCTCACTGTTGGATAGCGGAATAGCCAAAAACATTCAGTACTTC
TRBJ2-2 TRBD1 TRBV5-1 few CASSFGQDTGELFF TGCGCCAGCAGCTTCGGACAGGACACCGGGGAGCTGTTTTTT
TRBJ1-1 NA TRBV20-1 many CSARAGTLNRDTEAFF TGCAGTGCTAGAGCCGGGACACTGAATCGGGACACTGAAGCTTTCTTT
TRBJ2-1 NA TRBV4-3 many CASSQGAEGYNEQFF TGCGCCAGCAGCCAGGGGGCTGAGGGGTACAATGAGCAGTTCTTC
TRBJ2-2 NA TRBV7-2 many CASPSHRSGELFF TGTGCCAGCCCCTCTCACAGATCCGGGGAGCTGTTTTTT
TRBJ2-1 NA TRBV5-1 many CASSSVGAGTPKSSYNEQFF TGCGCCAGCAGCTCAGTCGGGGCAGGGACCCCCAAAAGCTCCTACAATGAGCAGTTCTTC
TRBJ2-5 TRBD1 TRBV7-8 many CASSLVVLQGLTQYF TGTGCCAGCAGCTTAGTAGTTCTACAGGGGCTAACCCAGTACTTC
TRBJ2-3 NA TRBV6-6 many CASILHGDTTDTQYF TGTGCCAGCATACTGCATGGGGACACCACAGATACGCAGTATTTT
TRBJ2-3 NA TRBV19 many CASSIRGRPTDTQYF TGTGCCAGTAGTATCCGCGGGCGCCCCACAGATACGCAGTATTTT